This T cell receptor (beta chain) stems from a study of sequential checkpoint blockade in melanoma. Treatment noted: randomized to nivolumab then ipilimumab (arm A) or the reverse (arm B). V shed 1 base and J shed 6 bases, with 10 bases lying between them. The CDR3 covers 14 residues. Germline CDR1 reads MGHRA; CDR2 reads YSYEKL. Using immunoSEQ multiplex PCR, the repertoire was profiled, and TCRdb retains in-frame clones only, with some absent. The sample lists around 4,500 clones, approximately 25% seen once, with 30% in the top ten. The material was tumor tissue (inferred from file names), obtained from a patient given nivolumab and ipilimumab in sequence. The gene calls are TRBV4-1 and TRBJ1-5; maybe TRBD1 (6 bases). The clonotype originates from a human donor with melanoma. This CDR3 reads CASSQGQVGQPQHF. For the CDR3, the DNA is TGCGCCAGCAGCCAAGGACAGGTGGGTCAGCCCCAGCATTTT.